The TCR beta chain described here comes from a study of Ad26.COV2.S vaccination and SARS-CoV-2 variants. Data came from immunoSEQ multiplex PCR; TCRdb stores just in-frame clones and leaves some out. The repertoire has some 460,000 clones, 70% to 90% of them found once; the top ten carry under 2%. Treatment reported: approximately 18 received Ad26.COV2.S at low or high dose, single or two shots; about five received placebo; per-sample allocation not given. Samples analyzed were those drawn on day 63 after the first vaccine or placebo injection. As to this clone: Other DNA sequences in this sample translate to the same CDR3.

The CDR3 length is 15 residues. V gave up 1 base and J gave up 2 bases, with 11 bases separating them. Germline loops: CDR1 SGHAT, CDR2 FQNNGV. The TCR originated in a person between 18 and 60 years old who received the Ad26.COV2.S COVID-19 vaccine or a placebo. This chain links TRBV11-2 with TRBJ1-2, with D perhaps matching TRBD1 (6 bases). The specimen comprised peripheral blood, sampled in a trial of Ad26.COV2.S vaccine versus placebo. The CDR3 reads CASSLGGQPNYGYTF. DNA of the CDR3: TGTGCCAGCAGCTTAGGAGGACAGCCCAACTATGGCTACACCTTC.